These 28 T cell receptor beta chains originate from one sample sequenced in a study of response to subunit inactivated influenza vaccine. MiXCR, run by TCRdb on the RT-PCR reads, gives a single entry per CDR3 protein. Of roughly 190,000 distinct CDR3 sequences in the sample, around an eighth were seen once. The sequencing used CD8+ T cells sorted from PBMCs, collected more than 4 days after vaccination. All receptors derive from a man aged 45-65 years who received an inactivated influenza vaccine.

J is TRBJ2-1 and V is TRBV5-5, with 9 bases matching TRBD2. Germline V gives CDR1 SGHKS, CDR2 YYEKEE (reference sequence). CDR3 length equals 15 residues. V was clipped by 4 bases and J by 7 bases; unmatched bases: 9. The CDR3 sequence: CASSHSGGSLNEQFF. CDR3 DNA sequence: TGTGCCAGCAGCCATAGCGGGGGCTCTCTAAATGAGCAGTTCTTC.

This clonotype was counted many times. The V call is TRBV24-1, the J call TRBJ2-2; weak D call: TRBD2 (5 bases). Per germline, CDR1 KGHDR and CDR2 SFDVKD. V was shortened by 5 bases and J by 2 bases, with 8 bases between the two germline ends. This CDR3 is 14 amino acids long. The CDR3: CATSAGINTGELFF. In DNA, the CDR3 is TGTGCCACCAGTGCGGGAATCAACACCGGGGAGCTGTTTTTT.

This clonotype was recorded a few times. V and J are TRBV6-1 and TRBJ2-1, with D tentatively TRBD2 (5 bases). Germline lookup yields CDR1 MNHNS and CDR2 SASEGT. The CDR3 contains 19 residues. Trimming left V 7 bases short and J 4 bases short, with 29 bases between. The chain's CDR3 is CASIGPGDELAGDYNEQFF. The CDR3 nucleotides are TGTGCCAGCATAGGACCCGGAGATGAGTTGGCGGGCGATTACAATGAGCAGTTCTTC.

The table lists this clonotype with many counts. J is TRBJ1-1 and V is TRBV12-3 or TRBV12-4, with D unclear. The CDR3 has 13 amino acids. V lost 2 bases to trimming and J lost 0 bases, with 4 bases between them. The chain's CDR3 is CASSLFLNTEAFF. DNA of the CDR3: TGTGCCAGCAGTTTATTCCTGAACACTGAAGCTTTCTTT.

The J gene is TRBJ2-2, the V gene TRBV7-9; TRBD1 matches 7 bases. Germline V gene data show CDR1 as SEHNR and CDR2 as FQNEAQ (reference sequence). Losses at the gene ends were 5 bases for V and 5 bases for J; bases not matched to a gene: 8. The CDR3 totals 15 residues. The CDR3, as DNA: TGTGCCAGCAGCCCTAGGGACAGACGGACCGGGGAGCTGTTTTTT. It specifies CASSPRDRRTGELFF.

This clonotype turned up a few times. The rearrangement uses TRBV4-3 and TRBJ2-1; tentative D call: TRBD2 (5 bases). The CDR3 consists of 16 residues. In germline, CDR1 is LGHNA, CDR2 YSLEER. V lost 1 base and J 1 base, leaving 11 bases between the germline ends. In DNA form, the CDR3 reads TGCGCCAGCAGCCAAGGGACGGGAAGATCCTACAATGAGCAGTTCTTC. Amino acids: CASSQGTGRSYNEQFF.

The chain recombines TRBV7-8 with TRBJ2-5, with D unclear. The germline gives CDR1 SGHVS, CDR2 FQNEAQ. The CDR3 sequence is 14 residues long. The V gene lost 5 bases and the J gene lost 7 bases, with 17 bases spanning the gap. The CDR3 nucleotides are TGTGCCAGCAGCGAACCGGGCCCGTCGGGGACCCAGTACTTC. It yields the protein CASSEPGPSGTQYF.

The genes are TRBV12-3 or TRBV12-4 and TRBJ2-1; 11 nucleotides align to TRBD2. With 5 bases clipped from V and 4 bases from J, the junction kept 7 bases outside the gene matches. The CDR3 is 16 amino acids. CDR3 protein: CASSLSRLAGYNEQFF. The CDR3 DNA reads TGTGCCAGCAGTCTCTCCCGACTAGCGGGATACAATGAGCAGTTCTTC.

In this sample, this clonotype turned up a few times. The rearrangement joins TRBV20-1 to TRBJ1-1, with unresolved D. Germline V gene lookup returns CDR1 DFQATT and CDR2 SNEGSKA (reference sequence). CDR3 length: 12 amino acids. V was trimmed by 6 bases and J by 0 bases, leaving 8 bases between them. CDR3 in DNA: TGCAGTGCGCCACCATTGAACACTGAAGCTTTCTTT. Translating gives CSAPPLNTEAFF.

Only a few counts were recorded for this clonotype. This chain links TRBV6-1 with TRBJ2-2; TRBD1 matches 7 bases. Germline values: CDR1 MNHNS, CDR2 SASEGT. J was trimmed by 4 bases and V by 5 bases; bases with no gene match: 4. This CDR3 spans 14 amino acids. The CDR3: CASSTGVLTGELFF. The CDR3 DNA follows: TGTGCCAGCAGTACAGGGGTTCTCACCGGGGAGCTGTTTTTT.

This sequence joins TRBV7-8 and TRBJ1-1; the match to TRBD1 covers 8 bases. Germline loops: CDR1 SGHVS, CDR2 FQNEAQ. This CDR3 has 18 amino acids. J gave up 2 bases and V 5 bases, and 16 bases lay outside the gene matches. CDR3 sequence: CASSKSRARTGFNTEAFF. The CDR3 coding sequence is TGTGCCAGCAGCAAATCACGGGCGCGGACAGGGTTTAACACTGAAGCTTTCTTT.

The J gene is TRBJ2-1, the V gene TRBV19; 9 bases align to TRBD1. The germline CDR1 and CDR2 sequences are LNHDA and SQIVND (reference sequence). CDR3 length: 13 amino acids. V shed 9 bases and J 7 bases; nucleotides not matched to a gene: 7. The CDR3 sequence: CASRPGTGNEQFF. In nucleotides, the CDR3 is TGTGCCAGCCGTCCCGGGACAGGGAATGAGCAGTTCTTC.

Concerning this clonotype itself: The conserved phenylalanine or tryptophan is not found at the CDR3 terminus, so this likely reflects a read error. J is TRBJ2-7 and V is TRBV6-2 or TRBV6-3; 8 bases are shared with TRBD1. The CDR3 consists of 18 residues. J was trimmed by 4 bases and V by 0 bases; bases with no gene match: 14. Germline V gives CDR1 MNHEY, CDR2 SVGEGT. The CDR3 protein is CASSYSVRWDRNDYEQYY. The CDR3 DNA reads as TGTGCCAGCAGTTACTCGGTACGATGGGACAGGAACGATTACGAGCAGTACTAC.

The chain uses TRBV7-2 and TRBJ2-7, with TRBD2 matching 11 bases. The germline V gene has CDR1 SGHTA and CDR2 FQGNSA. The CDR3 runs 16 residues. Germline trimming cut 0 bases from V and 7 bases from J; bases unmatched to any gene: 8. The CDR3 sequence: CASSLAATSGTGEQYF. The CDR3 coding sequence is TGTGCCAGCAGCTTAGCGGCGACTAGCGGGACAGGGGAGCAGTACTTC. The variable domain in full, with the rest retrieved from reference TRBV7-2 and TRBJ2-7, is GAGVSQSPSNKVTEKGKDVELRCDPISGHTALYWYRQSLGQGLEFLIYFQGNSAPDKSGLPSDRFSAERTGGSVSTLTIQRTQQEDSAVYLCASSLAATSGTGEQYFGPGTRLTVT.

This clonotype has only a few counts. The chain recombines TRBV27 with TRBJ1-5; D unresolved. This CDR3 has 14 amino acids. Trimming took 7 bases from V and 0 from J, leaving 10 bases between them. CDR1 and CDR2 from the germline V gene are MNHEY and SMNVEV (reference sequence). This CDR3 is CASKAVNSNQPQHF. Here the CDR3 DNA reads TGTGCCAGCAAAGCAGTGAATAGCAATCAGCCCCAGCATTTT.

The V call is TRBV7-9, the J call TRBJ2-3; tentatively, D is TRBD1 or TRBD2 (5 bases each). Trimming pared 1 base from V and 3 bases from J, leaving 11 bases between. The germline V gene has CDR1 SEHNR and CDR2 FQNEAQ (reference sequence). There are 15 residues in the CDR3. CDR3 in amino acids: CASSLVRGWTDTQYF. As DNA, the CDR3 is TGTGCCAGCAGCTTAGTGAGGGGATGGACAGATACGCAGTATTTT.

About this clonotype itself: An end of the junction does not agree with germline; a read error may underlie this. The gene calls are TRBV7-7 and TRBJ2-1; D may match TRBD1 or TRBD2 (5 bases each). Germline CDR1 and CDR2: SSHAT and FNYEAQ (reference sequence). The CDR3 length is 13 residues. CDR3 residues: CASSLGEYNEQFF. The CDR3, as DNA: TGTGCTAGCAGCTTAGGGGAGTACAATGAGCAGTTCTTC.

This sequence joins TRBV11-2 and TRBJ2-5; D may be TRBD2 (5 bases). The CDR3 extends over 13 amino acids. Trimming took 5 bases from V and 1 from J, leaving 8 bases between them. The V gene's germline CDR1 is SGHAT and CDR2 FQNNGV. CDR3 bases: TGTGCCAGCAGCATAGCGCCCCAAGAGACCCAGTACTTC. Protein product: CASSIAPQETQYF.

This clonotype appeared many times. This sequence joins TRBV29-1 and TRBJ2-5; TRBD1 might be the D (5 bases). CDR1 and CDR2 (germline): SQVTM, ANQGSEA. This CDR3 is built from 14 residues. Trimming took off 3 bases at V and 1 base at J, with 12 bases between the two ends. CDR3 loop: CSVDGLDTQETQYF. CDR3 in DNA: TGCAGCGTTGATGGCCTGGACACCCAAGAGACCCAGTACTTC.

The V gene is TRBV4-3, the J gene TRBJ2-1, with TRBD2 matching 11 bases. This CDR3 has 17 residues. The germline gives CDR1 LGHNA, CDR2 YSLEER. Losses at the gene ends were 1 base for V and 3 bases for J; bases not matched to a gene: 5. Written as DNA, the CDR3 is TGCGCCAGCAGCCAAGGGGTAGGACTAGCGGGCTACAATGAGCAGTTCTTC. Protein: CASSQGVGLAGYNEQFF.

This clonotype occurred a few times. V usage is TRBV6-1 and J usage is TRBJ1-2; no firm D call. CDR1 is MNHNS and CDR2 is SASEGT in the germline V gene. Trimming took off 2 bases at V and 0 bases at J, with 13 bases between the two ends. This CDR3 spans 16 amino acids. DNA of the CDR3: TGTGCCAGCAGTGAACTTCGGGGATCAACTAACTATGGCTACACCTTC. Protein product: CASSELRGSTNYGYTF.

The chain employs TRBV28 and TRBJ2-7; the match to TRBD2 covers 7 bases. Germline assignment: CDR1 MDHEN and CDR2 SYDVKM. The length of the CDR3 is 15 residues. With 4 bases clipped from V and 1 base from J, the junction kept 7 bases outside the gene matches. The CDR3 DNA reads TGTGCCAGCAGTTCCGGACCCGGGGGGTCCTACGAGCAGTACTTC. Amino acid sequence: CASSSGPGGSYEQYF.

The J gene is TRBJ1-2, the V gene TRBV29-1; TRBD1 agrees at 7 bases. Germline assignment: CDR1 SQVTM and CDR2 ANQGSEA. The CDR3 runs to 13 residues. V dropped 1 base and J dropped 7; count of bases not matched to a gene: 6. The CDR3: CSVEAGTEAGYTF. In nucleotides, the CDR3 is TGCAGCGTTGAAGCCGGGACAGAGGCTGGCTACACCTTC.

This clonotype has more than one count but fewer than ten. The chain combines TRBV12-3 or TRBV12-4 with TRBJ2-7, with D tentatively TRBD1 (6 bases). This CDR3 has 14 amino acids. V was clipped by 2 bases and J by 2 bases, with 10 bases between them. CDR3 loop: CASSLPGQPYEQYF. CDR3 coding DNA: TGTGCCAGCAGTTTACCCGGACAGCCCTACGAGCAGTACTTC.

The gene calls are TRBV30 and TRBJ2-6, with 7 positions matching TRBD1. Germline values: CDR1 GTSNPN, CDR2 SVGIG (reference sequence). The J segment lost 3 bases and the V segment lost 5 bases, leaving 4 bases of the junction unmatched. The CDR3 extends over 14 amino acids. The CDR3 spells CAWSTGVGANVLTF. The CDR3 bases are TGTGCCTGGTCCACAGGGGTTGGGGCCAACGTCCTGACTTTC.

In its sample, this clonotype was seen a few times. The J gene is TRBJ2-1, the V gene TRBV13, with a possible D match to TRBD1 (5 bases). This CDR3 has 15 amino acids. Trimming removed 5 bases from V and 4 bases from J, with 15 bases in between. Germline V gene data show CDR1 as PRHDT and CDR2 as FYEKMQ (reference sequence). The CDR3 protein is CASSPRQGAYNEQFF. CDR3 in DNA: TGTGCCAGCAGCCCCCGCCAGGGCGCATACAATGAGCAGTTCTTC.

This clonotype came up many times. V gene TRBV29-1 combines with J gene TRBJ2-1; 7 bases are shared with TRBD2. The CDR3 consists of 18 residues. Germline-derived CDR1 and CDR2 are SQVTM and ANQGSEA. Unmatched junction bases numbered 14, after V lost 3 bases and J lost 0 bases. The CDR3 DNA reads TGCAGCGTTGAGGGGGGTAGCGGGCAACGGAGCTCCTACAATGAGCAGTTCTTC. Encoded protein: CSVEGGSGQRSSYNEQFF.

This clonotype was counted a few times. The chain is built from TRBV5-1 and TRBJ2-7, with D perhaps TRBD2 (5 bases). CDR1 is SGHRS and CDR2 is YFSETQ in the germline V gene. Trimming took off 3 bases at V and 5 bases at J, with 9 bases between the two ends. The CDR3 has 12 residues. DNA for the CDR3: TGCGCCAGCAGCTCGGGGAAAAACGAGCAGTACTTC. This translates into CASSSGKNEQYF.